This TCR beta chain was captured by sequencing in a study of CD8+CD57+ T cells in acquired aplastic anemia. In the study overall: CD4+ and CD8+ cells, once sorted, gave DNA averaging roughly 3.4 ug. The study, taken as a whole, reports: Patients and controls turned out to have roughly 30 CD8+ CDR3 sequences in common.

Trimming removed 4 bases from V and 5 bases from J, with 14 bases in between. Germline loops: CDR1 DFQATT, CDR2 SNEGSKA (reference sequence). This CDR3 has 13 amino acids. Using genomic DNA as the template, TCR beta VDJ and CDR3 profiling was carried out. TCRdb analysed the reads with MiXCR anew, one entry per CDR3 protein. Among around 250,000 distinct CDR3 sequences, 82% were seen once, and the ten largest hold around 40%. With regard to this clonotype: The antigen is not known.

Patients selected for sequencing had displayed CD8+CD57+ cell expansion by flow cytometry. Each patient gave a blood sample that was collected before any therapy had been received. This chain connects TRBV20-1 to TRBJ1-1, with D possibly TRBD1 on 5 matching bases. The specimen was sorted CD4+, CD8+, or CD8+CD57+ T cells (not recorded which) from PBMCs. This sequence originates from a human donor with aplastic anemia. CDR3 nucleotides: TGCAGTGCTACCAGGGTATCCGTAACTGAAGCTTTCTTT. Its protein product is CSATRVSVTEAFF.